Listed below are T cell receptor beta chains from one sample, sequenced in a study of technical replicates of blood from a few donors. Measured with immunoSEQ multiplex PCR; TCRdb has only the in-frame clones, and not every one. The sample lists tens of thousands of clones, roughly 96% seen once, with over 0.2% in the top ten. The sequenced material came from T cells isolated from PBMCs. The receptors were gathered from a human donor in good health. Both conserved end residues are part of each CDR3. Fields, in order: V gene, D gene, J gene, clone size, CDR3 DNA, CDR3 protein. D genes are given only for firm matches. Some rows mark clone size as missing; the rest say once, few, many or name a class of expanded clone.

TRBV4-1,TRBD2,TRBJ2-1,.,TGCGCCAGCAGCCAAGATCTTCCTAGCGGGGAGGATAATGAGCAGTTCTTC,CASSQDLPSGEDNEQFF
TRBV9,.,TRBJ2-1,.,TGTGCCAGCAGCGTTTCGGGGGTCGACGACAATGAGCAGTTCTTC,CASSVSGVDDNEQFF
TRBV4-1,.,TRBJ1-3,.,TGCGCCAGCAGCCAAGATATTCGGGGAAACACCATATATTTT,CASSQDIRGNTIYF
TRBV27,.,TRBJ1-2,once,TGTGCCAGCAGGGCCTCGGGGGACTATGGCTACACCTTC,CASRASGDYGYTF
TRBV5-6,.,TRBJ2-2,.,TGTGCCAGCAGCTTGACGAGCGCCGGGGAGCTGTTTTTT,CASSLTSAGELFF
TRBV9,.,TRBJ2-5,.,TGTGCCAGCAGCGTAAATGTGGGCGGGGAGGAGACCCAGTACTTC,CASSVNVGGEETQYF
TRBV12-5,.,TRBJ1-1,.,TGTGCTAGTGGTTTGGAGCTCGGCACTGAAGCTTTCTTT,CASGLELGTEAFF
TRBV19,.,TRBJ1-6,once,TGTGCCAGTAGTATGGGCAGCTCCTATAATTCACCCCTCCACTTT,CASSMGSSYNSPLHF
TRBV5-1,TRBD1,TRBJ1-3,.,TGCGCCAGCAGCTTGCAGGGGGCATCGGGAAACACCATATATTTT,CASSLQGASGNTIYF
TRBV10-3,TRBD1,TRBJ2-7,.,TGTGCCATCAGCGCCCCGGGACAGGGCTCTGGGGAGCAGTACTTC,CAISAPGQGSGEQYF
TRBV2,TRBD1,TRBJ1-5,.,TGTGCCAGCAGTGAAATGGGGCAGGGGGGTCAGCCCCAGCATTTT,CASSEMGQGGQPQHF
TRBV29-1,TRBD2,TRBJ2-7,.,TGCAGCGTTGAATTAGCGGGAGTGGCCTACGAGCAGTACTTC,CSVELAGVAYEQYF
TRBV13,.,TRBJ1-1,.,TGTGCCAGCAGTCCAACAGTGAACACTGAAGCTTTCTTT,CASSPTVNTEAFF
TRBV7-2,.,TRBJ1-1,once,TGTGCCAGCAGCTTAACCTCAGGGGCCGTCGGTATCTTT,CASSLTSGAVGIF
TRBV4-1,.,TRBJ1-4,.,TGCGCCAGCAGCCAAGTGGGCAGGGATTACGAAGAACTGTTTTTT,CASSQVGRDYEELFF
TRBV11-1,TRBD1,TRBJ2-7,.,TGTGCCAGCAGCTTACGCGGACAGGGAATCTACGAGCAGTACTTC,CASSLRGQGIYEQYF
TRBV10-3,.,TRBJ1-1,.,TGTGCCATCAGTCCCACGGCGGTGAACACTGAAGCTTTCTTT,CAISPTAVNTEAFF
TRBV12-5,TRBD2,TRBJ2-1,.,TGTGCTAGTAGTGCAGCGGGAGTGAACGAGCAGTTCTTC,CASSAAGVNEQFF
TRBV5-6,.,TRBJ1-2,.,TGTGCCAGCAGTACAGGTACCTCAGGGTATGGCTACACCTTC,CASSTGTSGYGYTF
TRBV19,.,TRBJ1-2,.,TGTGCCAGTAGTATCCCTTCGAACTATGGCTACACCTTC,CASSIPSNYGYTF
TRBV9,.,TRBJ1-2,.,TGTGCCAGCAGCGTAGGACAGGACTATGGCTACACCTTC,CASSVGQDYGYTF
TRBV28,TRBD2,TRBJ2-2,.,TGTGCCAGCAGTTCTCCGGCGCGGGAGCACACCGGGGAGCTGTTTTTT,CASSSPAREHTGELFF
TRBV28,.,TRBJ1-1,.,TGTGCCAGCAGTCTCGTCGGGGGGTCCACTGAAGCTTTCTTT,CASSLVGGSTEAFF
TRBV7-3,.,TRBJ2-1,.,TGTGCCAGCAGCTTAGACCGCGCAGGGGACAATGAGCAGTTCTTC,CASSLDRAGDNEQFF
TRBV5-1,TRBD1,TRBJ2-7,once,TGCGCCAGCAGCTTGGCAACAGGGGGCTTCTACGAGCAGTACTTC,CASSLATGGFYEQYF
TRBV6-5,.,TRBJ1-4,.,TGTGCCAGCAGTTACGACAGTTACAATGAAAAACTGTTTTTT,CASSYDSYNEKLFF
TRBV28,.,TRBJ2-2,.,TGTGCCAGCAGTTTCCTAGACTTTACGAACACCGGGGAGCTGTTTTTT,CASSFLDFTNTGELFF
TRBV28,TRBD1,TRBJ2-4,.,TGTGCCAGCAGGGGGTACGAAGTCAGGGGGCCCAAAAACATTCAGTACTTC,CASRGYEVRGPKNIQYF
TRBV28,.,TRBJ2-7,once,TGTGCCAGCAGTTTGCCGCTGCGACTATCCCTTAACTCCTACGAGCAGTACTTC,CASSLPLRLSLNSYEQYF
TRBV7-9,TRBD2,TRBJ2-7,few,TGTGCCAGCAGCTCCGGGACTAGCGGGAGCGAGCAGTACTTC,CASSSGTSGSEQYF
TRBV30,TRBD2,TRBJ2-2,.,TGTGCCTGGAGTAATAGTAGCGGGGGGGCCGGGGAGCTGTTTTTT,CAWSNSSGGAGELFF
TRBV13,.,TRBJ2-5,.,TGTGCCAGCAGCTCCCGAGGTCCAGAGACCCAGTACTTC,CASSSRGPETQYF
TRBV4-1,.,TRBJ2-5,.,TGCGCCAGCAGCTGGGCCTTACAGCAAGAGACCCAGTACTTC,CASSWALQQETQYF
TRBV6-4,.,TRBJ2-6,.,TGTGCCAGCGTGGAGCGGAGTCCGACGCCTGGGGCCAACGTCCTGACTTTC,CASVERSPTPGANVLTF
TRBV5-1,.,TRBJ2-2,.,TGCGCCAGCAGCTTGGCGGTTCCCGGGGAGCTGTTTTTT,CASSLAVPGELFF
TRBV7-2,.,TRBJ1-5,.,TGTGCCAGCAGCGTCGAACAGGGATCGCCCCAGCATTTT,CASSVEQGSPQHF
TRBV27,.,TRBJ1-1,.,TGTGCCAGCAGCATCCTAACGGGGTCCACTGAAGCTTTCTTT,CASSILTGSTEAFF
TRBV30,.,TRBJ2-2,once,TGTGCCTGGAGTCCTAACCGGGTCTCATCCGGAGGGGAGCTGTTTTTT,CAWSPNRVSSGGELFF
TRBV7-9,TRBD2,TRBJ2-3,.,TGTGCCAGCAGCATTAGGCGGGAGCTCCCCCCAGATACGCAGTATTTT,CASSIRRELPPDTQYF
TRBV5-4,.,TRBJ1-2,.,TGTGCCAGCAACATGGGAGGGAGCTATGGCTACACCTTC,CASNMGGSYGYTF
TRBV7-9,.,TRBJ2-7,.,TGTGCCAGCAGCTTAGCGTCAGGGAACCCCTACGAGCAGTACTTC,CASSLASGNPYEQYF
TRBV19,TRBD1,TRBJ1-3,.,TGTGCCAGTTCAGACAGGGGCGGATTCACCATATATTTT,CASSDRGGFTIYF
TRBV7-2,.,TRBJ2-5,.,TGTGCCAGCAGCTTATCGCTGGCCGGAGGACAAGAGACCCAGTACTTC,CASSLSLAGGQETQYF
TRBV11-2,TRBD1,TRBJ2-7,once,TGTGCCAGCTTACAGCCGGGACAGGGGTCATACGAGCAGTACTTC,CASLQPGQGSYEQYF
TRBV5-8,.,TRBJ2-5,.,TGTGCCAGCAGTCCTACAGGGAATCAAGAGACCCAGTACTTC,CASSPTGNQETQYF
TRBV6-5,.,TRBJ1-1,.,TGTGCCAGCAGTTACGGGAGCTTGAACACTGAAGCTTTCTTT,CASSYGSLNTEAFF
TRBV7-9,TRBD1,TRBJ1-1,.,TGTGCCAGCAGCTTAGAGGGGGCGAACACTGAAGCTTTCTTT,CASSLEGANTEAFF
TRBV2,.,TRBJ2-1,.,TGTGCCAGCCTGGTGGAGAGGGACAATGAGCAGTTCTTC,CASLVERDNEQFF
TRBV7-3,.,TRBJ2-3,.,TGTGCCAGCAGCTTAATGGCGGGGAGCACAGATACGCAGTATTTT,CASSLMAGSTDTQYF
TRBV11-1,TRBD2,TRBJ2-2,.,TGTGCCAGCAGCTCTCCCACGACCCTAGCGGGGCCCGCCGGGGAGCTGTTTTTT,CASSSPTTLAGPAGELFF
TRBV2,TRBD1,TRBJ2-7,.,TGTGCCAGCAGTGAGATTTTTGGACAGGGGGCCTACGAGCAGTACTTC,CASSEIFGQGAYEQYF
TRBV28,TRBD1,TRBJ2-7,.,TGTGCCAGCAGTTCCGCCGGGACAGACACCTACGAGCAGTACTTC,CASSSAGTDTYEQYF
TRBV25-1,.,TRBJ2-7,.,TGTGCCAGCAACCCGAATTCCAGGGTAGAGCAGTACTTC,CASNPNSRVEQYF
TRBV6-5,.,TRBJ2-6,once,TGTGCCAGCAGTCGAGGACTGACTGGGGCCAACGTCCTGACTTTC,CASSRGLTGANVLTF